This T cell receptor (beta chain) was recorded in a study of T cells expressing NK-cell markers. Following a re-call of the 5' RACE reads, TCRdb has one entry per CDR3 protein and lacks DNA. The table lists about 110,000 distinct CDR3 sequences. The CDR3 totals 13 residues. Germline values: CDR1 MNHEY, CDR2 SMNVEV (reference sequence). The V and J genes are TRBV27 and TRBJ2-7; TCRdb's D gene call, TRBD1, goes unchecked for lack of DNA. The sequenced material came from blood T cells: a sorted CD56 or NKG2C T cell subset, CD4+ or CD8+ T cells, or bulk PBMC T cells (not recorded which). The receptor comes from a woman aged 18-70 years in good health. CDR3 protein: CASSGGVSYEQYF.